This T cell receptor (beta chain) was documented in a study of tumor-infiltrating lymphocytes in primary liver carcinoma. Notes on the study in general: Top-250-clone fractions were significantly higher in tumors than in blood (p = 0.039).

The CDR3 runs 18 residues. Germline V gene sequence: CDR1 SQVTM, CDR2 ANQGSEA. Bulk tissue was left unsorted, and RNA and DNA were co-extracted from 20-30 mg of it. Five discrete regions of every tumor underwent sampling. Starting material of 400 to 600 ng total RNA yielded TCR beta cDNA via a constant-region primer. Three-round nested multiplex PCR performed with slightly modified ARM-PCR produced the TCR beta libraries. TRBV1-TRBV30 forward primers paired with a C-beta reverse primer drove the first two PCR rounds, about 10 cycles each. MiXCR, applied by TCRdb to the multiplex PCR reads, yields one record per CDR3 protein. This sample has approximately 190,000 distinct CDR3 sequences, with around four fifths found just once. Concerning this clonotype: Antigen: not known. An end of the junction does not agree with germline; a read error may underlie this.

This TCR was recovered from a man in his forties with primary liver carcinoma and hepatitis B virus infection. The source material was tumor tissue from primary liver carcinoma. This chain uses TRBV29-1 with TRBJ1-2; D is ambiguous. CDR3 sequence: CSVGAPTGTHVANYGSTF. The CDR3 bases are TGCAGCGTTGGGGCACCAACGGGAACTCATGTGGCTAACTATGGCTCCACCTTC. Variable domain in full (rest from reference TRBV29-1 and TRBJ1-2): SAVISQKPSRDICQRGTSLTIQCQVDSQVTMMFWYRQQPGQSLTLIATANQGSEATYESGFVIDKFPISRPNLTFSTLTVSNMSPEDSSIYLCSVGAPTGTHVANYGSTFGSGTRLTVV.